The clone carrying this TCR beta chain has a handful of counts. The antigen is not known. Researchers ran the PCR with 60 Vbeta and 13 Jbeta primers. TCRdb's copy holds only in-frame clones and misses some; the assay was immunoSEQ multiplex PCR. Here the sample spans 150,000 or so clones, roughly 9.7% being singletons. The sample originates from a study of cytomegalovirus exposure and HLA in healthy donors. General study results and limits: Per published accounts, TCR beta sequences correctly predicted the HLA-A and HLA-B alleles of most subjects. HLA allele associations emerged for about 16,000 TCR beta sequences in a later analysis, at 0.05 false discovery rate.

Per the germline V gene, CDR1 is SGHDN and CDR2 is FVKESK. The CDR3 has 15 residues. J lost 5 bases, V lost 5 bases, and 8 bases had no gene match. V usage is TRBV14 and J usage is TRBJ1-4; 7 bases are a match to TRBD1. Material: PBMCs. The sequence was obtained from a man aged 45-65 years in good health and CMV-seronegative. The CDR3 loop reads CASSGSQGVNEKLFF. CDR3 nucleotides: TGTGCCAGCAGCGGATCCCAGGGGGTAAATGAAAAACTGTTTTTT.